This T cell receptor (beta chain) stems from a study of T-cell memory formation after mild COVID-19. Study-level points and caveats: Confirmation was lacking for SARS-CoV-2 specificity of second-wave clones that peaked on day 37. Day 15 to 85 contracting clones showed balanced CD4/CD8; later expanders leaned CD4+. Shrinking CD4+ clones were chiefly CM and EM; CD8+ ones were chiefly EMRA. Cross-reactive memory seemingly joined, as some responding clones were found in pre-infection memory.

Details on this clonotype: Its antigen remains unknown.

Germline CDR1 is DFQATT and CDR2 is SNEGSKA (reference sequence). The CDR3 contains 15 residues. Trimming at V came to 5 bases and at J to 2 bases, leaving 8 bases not matched to a gene. TCRdb reprocessed the 5' RACE reads with MiXCR, giving one entry per CDR3 protein. The repertoire consists of under 450,000 distinct CDR3 sequences, with around 22% occurring once and the leading ten covering approximately 14%. The receptor was derived from an adult woman who had mild COVID-19 (a few samples of this study predate the infection). Cell type and time point are not known. The sequenced sample consisted of PBMCs or a T cell subset sorted from them (not recorded which). This chain uses TRBV20-1 with TRBJ2-5; the match to TRBD1 covers 10 bases. CDR3 bases: TGCAGTGCTCAGGGGACAGGGGCCTTTCAAGAGACCCAGTACTTC. As protein: CSAQGTGAFQETQYF.